This TCR beta chain is drawn from a study of blood T cell repertoires in COVID-19. Study context: Whether acute or convalescent, the COVID-19 samples came from the United States, Italy and Spain. The cDNA or gDNA used as material had been derived from T cells, B-cell-depleted T cells, or PBMCs.

To note about this clone: An end of the junction differs from the germline gene, which may be a read error.

Per the original methods: Scientists estimated how many nucleated cells there were by amplifying reference gene primers. The protocol was immunoSEQ multiplex PCR, while the TCRdb copy is restricted to in-frame clones and leaves out a portion. V, J and clone size reflect that table, while D and trimming were determined from the DNA. The sample has 100,000 to 150,000 clones, approximately 84% seen once. Sequencing was performed on peripheral blood. This receptor was obtained from a man aged 55 to 69 with acute or convalescent COVID-19.

This CDR3 is CASSVDSGTGGAEAFF. DNA for the CDR3: TGTGCCAGCAGCGTAGATTCCGGGACAGGGGGCGCTGAGGCTTTCTTT. The V call is TRBV9, the J call TRBJ1-1; 12 nucleotides align to TRBD1. There are 16 residues in the CDR3. Germline loops: CDR1 SGDLS, CDR2 YYNGEE.